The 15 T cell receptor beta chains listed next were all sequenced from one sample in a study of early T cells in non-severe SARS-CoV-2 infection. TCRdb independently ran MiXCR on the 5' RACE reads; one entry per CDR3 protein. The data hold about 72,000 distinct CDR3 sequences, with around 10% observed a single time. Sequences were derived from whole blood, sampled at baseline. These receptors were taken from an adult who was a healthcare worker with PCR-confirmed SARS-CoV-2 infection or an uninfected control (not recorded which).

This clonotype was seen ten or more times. For the CDR3, the DNA is TGTGCCAGCTCACCACTTGGGGCAGCGAACACTGAAGCTTTCTTT. Protein: CASSPLGAANTEAFF. This chain joins TRBV18 and TRBJ1-1; TRBD1 might be the D (5 bases). Germline CDR1 and CDR2: KGHSH and LQKENI. The CDR3 is made up of 15 amino acids. Trimming stripped 1 base from V and 1 base from J, with 10 bases between.

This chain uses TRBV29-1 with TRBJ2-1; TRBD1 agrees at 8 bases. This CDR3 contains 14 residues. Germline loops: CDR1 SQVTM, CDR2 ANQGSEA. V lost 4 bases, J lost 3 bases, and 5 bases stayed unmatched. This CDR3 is CSVGRGQGYNEQFF. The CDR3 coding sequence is TGCAGCGTTGGGAGAGGACAGGGCTACAATGAGCAGTTCTTC.

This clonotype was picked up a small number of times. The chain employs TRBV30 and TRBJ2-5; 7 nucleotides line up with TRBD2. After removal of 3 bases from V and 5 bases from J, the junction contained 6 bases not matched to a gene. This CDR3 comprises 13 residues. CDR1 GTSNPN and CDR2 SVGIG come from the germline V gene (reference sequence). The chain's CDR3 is CAWRRLARETQYF. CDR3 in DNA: TGTGCCTGGAGGCGACTAGCCAGGGAGACCCAGTACTTC.

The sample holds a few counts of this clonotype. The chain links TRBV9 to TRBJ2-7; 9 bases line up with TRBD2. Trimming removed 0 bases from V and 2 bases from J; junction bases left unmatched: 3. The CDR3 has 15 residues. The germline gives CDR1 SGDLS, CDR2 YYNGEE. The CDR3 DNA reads TGTGCCAGCAGCGTAGAGCCTAGCGGGGCCTACGAGCAGTACTTC. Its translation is CASSVEPSGAYEQYF.

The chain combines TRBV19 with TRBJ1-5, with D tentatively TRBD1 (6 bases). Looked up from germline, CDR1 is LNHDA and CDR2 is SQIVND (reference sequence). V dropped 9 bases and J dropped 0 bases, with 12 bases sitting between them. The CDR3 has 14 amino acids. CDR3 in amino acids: CASKGVYSNQPQHF. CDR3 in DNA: TGTGCCAGCAAGGGGGTCTATAGCAATCAGCCCCAGCATTTT.

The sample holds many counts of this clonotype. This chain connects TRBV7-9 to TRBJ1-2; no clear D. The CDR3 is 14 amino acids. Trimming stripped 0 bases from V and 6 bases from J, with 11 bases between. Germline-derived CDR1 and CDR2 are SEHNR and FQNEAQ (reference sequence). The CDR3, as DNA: TGTGCCAGCAGCTTAGCGGAGGGCGTCGATGGCTACACCTTC. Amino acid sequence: CASSLAEGVDGYTF.

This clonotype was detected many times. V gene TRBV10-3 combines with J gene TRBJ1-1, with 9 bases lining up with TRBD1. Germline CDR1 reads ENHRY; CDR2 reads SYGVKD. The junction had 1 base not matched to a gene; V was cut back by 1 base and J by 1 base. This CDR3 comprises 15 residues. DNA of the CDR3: TGTGCCATCAGTGAGTGGGACAGGGAGAACACTGAAGCTTTCTTT. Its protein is CAISEWDRENTEAFF.

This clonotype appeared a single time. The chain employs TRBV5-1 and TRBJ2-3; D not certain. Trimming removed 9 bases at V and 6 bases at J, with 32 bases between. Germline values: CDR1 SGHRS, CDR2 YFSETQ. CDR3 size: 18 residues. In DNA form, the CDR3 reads TGCGCCACCTCAAGAGAGGTCCAGTCCCCCGGGCTATTGGATACGCAGTATTTT. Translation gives CATSREVQSPGLLDTQYF.

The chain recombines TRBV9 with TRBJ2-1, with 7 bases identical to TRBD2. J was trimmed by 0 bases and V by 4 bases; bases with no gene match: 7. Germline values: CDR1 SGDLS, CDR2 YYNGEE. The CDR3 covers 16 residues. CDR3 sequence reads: CASSPRAGSSYNEQFF. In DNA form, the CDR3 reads TGTGCCAGCAGCCCCCGAGCGGGGAGCTCCTACAATGAGCAGTTCTTC.

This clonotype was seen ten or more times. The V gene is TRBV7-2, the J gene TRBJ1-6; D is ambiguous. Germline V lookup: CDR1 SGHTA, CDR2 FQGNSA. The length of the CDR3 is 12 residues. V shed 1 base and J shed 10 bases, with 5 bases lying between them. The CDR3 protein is CASSLDLSPLHF. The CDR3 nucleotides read TGTGCCAGCAGCTTAGATCTCTCACCCCTCCACTTT. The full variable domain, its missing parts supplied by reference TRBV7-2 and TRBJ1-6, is GAGVSQSPSNKVTEKGKDVELRCDPISGHTALYWYRQSLGQGLEFLIYFQGNSAPDKSGLPSDRFSAERTGGSVSTLTIQRTQQEDSAVYLCASSLDLSPLHFGNGTRLTVT.

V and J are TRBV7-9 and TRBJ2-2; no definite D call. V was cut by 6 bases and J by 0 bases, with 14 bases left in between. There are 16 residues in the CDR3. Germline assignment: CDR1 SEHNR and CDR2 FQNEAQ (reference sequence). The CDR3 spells CASSPYGSSNTGELFF. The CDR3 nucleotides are TGTGCCAGCAGTCCTTACGGCAGCTCGAACACCGGGGAGCTGTTTTTT.

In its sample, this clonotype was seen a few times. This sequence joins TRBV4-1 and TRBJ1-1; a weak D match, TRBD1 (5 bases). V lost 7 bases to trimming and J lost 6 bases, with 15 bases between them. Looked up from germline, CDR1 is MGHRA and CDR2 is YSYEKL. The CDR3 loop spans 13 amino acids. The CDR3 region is CASNIPGDAEAFF. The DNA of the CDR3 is TGCGCCAGCAACATACCGGGGGACGCTGAAGCTTTCTTT.

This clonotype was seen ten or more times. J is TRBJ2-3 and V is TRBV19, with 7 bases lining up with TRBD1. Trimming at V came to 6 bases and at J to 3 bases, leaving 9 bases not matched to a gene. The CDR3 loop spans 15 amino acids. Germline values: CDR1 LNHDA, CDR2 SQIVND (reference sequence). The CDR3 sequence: CASRIRQGRTDTQYF. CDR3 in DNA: TGTGCCAGTAGAATCCGACAGGGCAGAACAGATACGCAGTATTTT.

The CDR3 coding sequence is TGTGCCAGCAGCCGAGGGGTTCTCTTCTACAATGAGCAGTTCTTC. This encodes CASSRGVLFYNEQFF. This chain joins TRBV6-2 or TRBV6-3 and TRBJ2-1; D possibly uses TRBD1 or TRBD2 (5 bases each). The germline V and J ends were trimmed by 6 bases and 3 bases, with 15 bases remaining between them. Germline V gives CDR1 MNHEY, CDR2 SVGEGT. The CDR3 is 15 amino acids.

Here the CDR3 DNA reads TGTGCCAGCAGCCCGGGGGGTCTCTCCTACGAGCAGTACTTC. The encoded protein is CASSPGGLSYEQYF. The rearrangement links TRBV7-3 to TRBJ2-7, with 7 nucleotides matching TRBD2. The CDR3 consists of 14 residues. V was clipped by 5 bases and J by 0 bases; unmatched bases: 4. Looked up from germline, CDR1 is SGHTA and CDR2 is FQGTGA.